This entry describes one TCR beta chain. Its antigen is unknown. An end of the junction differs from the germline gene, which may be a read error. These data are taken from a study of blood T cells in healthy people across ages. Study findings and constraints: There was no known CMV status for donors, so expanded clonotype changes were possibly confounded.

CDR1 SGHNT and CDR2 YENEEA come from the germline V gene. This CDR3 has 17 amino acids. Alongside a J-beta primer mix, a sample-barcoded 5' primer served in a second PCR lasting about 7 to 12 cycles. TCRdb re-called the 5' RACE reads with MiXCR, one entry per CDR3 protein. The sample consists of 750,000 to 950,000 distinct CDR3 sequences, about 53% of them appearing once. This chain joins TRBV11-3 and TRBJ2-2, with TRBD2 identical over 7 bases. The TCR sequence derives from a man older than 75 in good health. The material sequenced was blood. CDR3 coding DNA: TGTGCCTGCAGCTTAGGTGTTCGCGGGAGAGGTACCGGGGAGCTGTTTTTT. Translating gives CACSLGVRGRGTGELFF.